The present TCR beta chain was sequenced within a study of blood T cell repertoires in COVID-19. The overall study: Acute and convalescent COVID-19 specimens originated in the United States, Italy and Spain.

Sequencing used immunoSEQ multiplex PCR; TCRdb keeps in-frame clones, though not all of them. This sample has some 490,000 clones; around 85% occur once, and the top ten carry roughly 3.1%. CDR1 and CDR2 from the germline V gene are MNHEY and SVGAGI. The CDR3 covers 13 residues. Trimming removed 0 bases from V and 6 bases from J, with 6 bases in between. This clone occurred once. The clonotype originates from a human donor in a cohort sampled during active COVID-19. Sample: peripheral blood. V usage is TRBV6-5 and J usage is TRBJ1-5, with D uncertain. For the CDR3, the DNA is TGTGCCAGCAGTTACTCTGTCTCTCAGCCCCAGCATTTT. Protein sequence: CASSYSVSQPQHF.